This T cell receptor (beta chain) emerged from a study of blood T cell repertoires in COVID-19. TCRdb's table, derived via immunoSEQ multiplex PCR, lists solely in-frame clones and lacks some. Among 110,000 or so clones listed, 75% to 85% were seen once. The CDR3 has 14 amino acids. With 6 bases removed from V and 2 bases from J, the gap between germline ends came to 13 bases. CDR1 and CDR2 from the germline V gene are LGHDT and YNNKEL (reference sequence). This TCR was sampled from a human donor in a cohort sampled during active COVID-19. The chain recombines TRBV3-1 (or the pseudogene TRBV3-2) with TRBJ2-5, with D unresolved. Sequencing was carried out using peripheral blood. The CDR3 reads CASSPPSRQETQYF. CDR3 nucleotides: TGTGCCAGCAGTCCGCCCTCGAGGCAAGAGACCCAGTACTTC.